A selection of T cell receptor beta chains follows, all from one sample in a study of T cells in Graves' hyperthyroidism and ophthalmopathy. MiXCR was run by TCRdb on the multiplex PCR reads, yielding one entry per CDR3 protein. The sample carries around 250,000 distinct CDR3 sequences, around 15% recorded once. The sequencing input was blood. All receptors derive from a woman between 18 and 29 years old with Graves' ophthalmopathy. Each CDR3 is given with its conserved first and last residue. The order of the fields is CDR3 protein, CDR3 DNA, D gene, V gene, J gene, clone size. A D gene is named only where the DNA matches it firmly. Size values are once, few and many counts, or a class for expanded clones, and some rows have none.

CASSSPGGVSNEQFF	TGTGCCAGCAGTAGCCCCGGGGGGGTAAGCAATGAGCAGTTCTTC	TRBD2	TRBV6-1	TRBJ2-1	many
CASSQEEARTNYGYTF	TGCGCCAGCAGCCAAGAGGAAGCACGGACTAACTATGGCTACACCTTC	NA	TRBV4-1	TRBJ1-2	many
CASSYSGTGEGGYTF	TGTGCCAGCAGTTACTCCGGGACAGGGGAAGGCGGCTACACCTTC	TRBD1	TRBV6-6	TRBJ1-2	many
CASSPTDSVMNTEAFF	TGTGCCAGCAGTCCCACGGACAGCGTAATGAACACTGAAGCTTTCTTT	NA	TRBV12-3/TRBV12-4	TRBJ1-1	NA
CASSQVGLRDNEQFF	TGCGCCAGCAGCCAAGTCGGACTACGGGACAATGAGCAGTTCTTC	NA	TRBV4-1	TRBJ2-1	NA
CASTLGAVGETQYF	TGCGCCAGCACGCTGGGGGCGGTCGGTGAGACCCAGTACTTC	NA	TRBV5-1	TRBJ2-5	many
CASSGRTSGRVTDTQYF	TGTGCCAGCAGTGGCCGGACTAGCGGGAGAGTAACAGATACGCAGTATTTT	TRBD2	TRBV25-1	TRBJ2-3	NA
CASSLLLAGGGPAEQYF	TGTGCCAGCAGTTTGTTACTAGCGGGAGGAGGGCCTGCCGAGCAGTACTTC	TRBD2	TRBV27	TRBJ2-7	many
CASSSRPPGQVHVSQPQHF	TGTGCCAGCAGTTCGCGACCCCCGGGACAGGTGCATGTTAGTCAGCCCCAGCATTTT	TRBD1	TRBV28	TRBJ1-5	NA
CAISAGGSGSTDTQYF	TGTGCCATCAGTGCGGGGGGTAGCGGGAGCACAGATACGCAGTATTTT	TRBD2	TRBV10-3	TRBJ2-3	many
CASSLTGNNQPQHF	TGTGCCAGCAGCCTCACAGGGAACAATCAGCCCCAGCATTTT	NA	TRBV7-2	TRBJ1-5	many
CASSPSTGNEKLFF	TGTGCCAGCAGTCCGTCCACAGGGAATGAAAAACTGTTTTTT	NA	TRBV28	TRBJ1-4	many
CASSESMGNSPLHF	TGTGCCAGCAGTGAATCTATGGGGAATTCACCCCTCCACTTT	NA	TRBV6-1	TRBJ1-6	many
CASSVALGNYGYTF	TGTGCCAGCAGCGTAGCTTTAGGGAACTATGGCTACACCTTC	NA	TRBV9	TRBJ1-2	NA
CASSQSGGEQYF	TGTGCCAGCAGTCAGTCAGGGGGCGAGCAGTACTTC	TRBD1	TRBV6-1	TRBJ2-7	many
CAISPGPQRQQNTGELFF	TGTGCCATCAGTCCTGGCCCTCAGAGACAACAGAACACCGGGGAGCTGTTTTTT	NA	TRBV10-3	TRBJ2-2	many
CASSHLNMDRNYGYTF	TGTGCCAGCAGTCACCTCAATATGGACAGAAACTATGGCTACACCTTC	NA	TRBV28	TRBJ1-2	NA
CASSLKVSSYEQYF	TGTGCCAGCAGCTTGAAAGTCAGCTCCTACGAGCAGTACTTC	NA	TRBV5-4	TRBJ2-7	many
CASRAPGRAYEQYF	TGTGCCAGCAGGGCCCCAGGGAGGGCCTACGAGCAGTACTTC	TRBD2	TRBV5-6	TRBJ2-7	NA
CASSTLGGVDTQYF	TGTGCCAGCAGCACCCTCGGAGGAGTAGATACGCAGTATTTT	NA	TRBV7-2	TRBJ2-3	few
CASSPRGGGAGTDTQYF	TGTGCCAGCTCACCGCGGGGCGGGGGGGCCGGCACAGATACGCAGTATTTT	TRBD2	TRBV18	TRBJ2-3	NA
CSARDIPEAFF	TGCAGTGCTCGGGACATTCCTGAAGCTTTCTTT	NA	TRBV20-1	TRBJ1-1	many
CASSPGQEGIQYF	TGTGCCAGCAGCCCAGGGCAGGAGGGCATTCAGTACTTC	NA	TRBV28	TRBJ2-4	many
CATRQGAWTEAFF	TGTGCCACCAGGCAGGGGGCCTGGACTGAAGCTTTCTTT	TRBD1	TRBV24-1	TRBJ1-1	many
CASSQDRGTGSAPQHF	TGTGCCAGCAGTCAAGACAGGGGAACTGGCAGTGCGCCCCAGCATTTT	TRBD1	TRBV28	TRBJ1-5	many
CASSLLGFATNEKLFF	TGTGCCAGCAGTTTACTTGGGTTTGCAACTAATGAAAAACTGTTTTTT	NA	TRBV27	TRBJ1-4	many
CSASGQGFQETQYF	TGCAGTGCTTCGGGACAGGGGTTTCAGGAGACCCAGTACTTC	TRBD1	TRBV20-1	TRBJ2-5	many
CASSLKVSWDRATGANVLTF	TGTGCCAGCAGCTTAAAGGTTTCGTGGGACAGGGCGACTGGGGCCAACGTCCTGACTTTC	TRBD1	TRBV11-2	TRBJ2-6	many
CASSEWGVGLAGDKADTQYF	TGCGCCAGCAGTGAGTGGGGAGTGGGACTAGCGGGAGATAAGGCAGATACGCAGTATTTT	TRBD2	TRBV10-2	TRBJ2-3	many
CASSQLSRANTGELFF	TGTGCCAGCAGCCAACTTAGCAGGGCGAACACCGGGGAGCTGTTTTTT	NA	TRBV14	TRBJ2-2	many
CASSVAGNPETQYF	TGTGCCAGCAGCGTTGCAGGGAACCCAGAGACCCAGTACTTC	NA	TRBV9	TRBJ2-5	few
CASSLPGTELTNYGYTF	TGTGCCAGCAGTTTACCCGGGACAGAGCTTACCAACTATGGCTACACCTTC	TRBD1	TRBV12-3/TRBV12-4	TRBJ1-2	many
CSARLAGKGGELFF	TGCAGTGCTAGACTAGCGGGAAAGGGCGGGGAGCTGTTTTTT	TRBD2	TRBV20-1	TRBJ2-2	many
CASSSGTGELETQYF	TGTGCCAGCAGCTCCGGGACAGGGGAATTGGAGACCCAGTACTTC	TRBD1	TRBV7-2	TRBJ2-5	many
CASSLGTPGTGELFF	TGTGCCAGCAGTCTCGGGACACCTGGAACCGGGGAGCTGTTTTTT	NA	TRBV6-1	TRBJ2-2	many
CASSEDGAHYEQYF	TGTGCCAGCAGTGAAGATGGGGCCCACTACGAGCAGTACTTC	NA	TRBV6-1	TRBJ2-7	many